This T cell receptor (beta chain) appears in the sequencing data of a study of pediatric ulcerative colitis. Study-level results: Compared with controls, ulcerative colitis showed greater blood-rectum clone sharing. Clonal expansions reduced rectal repertoire diversity in acute severe colitis. All ulcerative colitis patients, but no controls, carried a couple of rectal clonotypes.

Produced via immunoSEQ multiplex PCR; TCRdb's table is partial and in-frame only. The table has approximately 40,000 clones, 55% to 85% seen once. Germline values: CDR1 GTSNPN, CDR2 SVGIG (reference sequence). V shed 1 base, J shed 13 bases, and the junction held 3 bases outside the gene matches. There are 11 residues in the CDR3. Rectal tissue came from one to two pinch biopsies taken at colonoscopy. As to this clone: As yet, its antigen is unknown.

Sequencing used gut tissue. This TCR was sampled from a boy aged 5 to 17 with moderate ulcerative colitis. This sequence joins TRBV30 and TRBJ2-3; 9 bases agree with TRBD2. Here the CDR3 reads CAWSGGLAKYF. CDR3 DNA: TGTGCCTGGAGTGGTGGACTAGCGAAGTATTTT.